The 13 T cell receptor beta chains reported below all come from one sample, sequenced in a study of blood T cell repertoires in COVID-19. TCRdb's copy holds only in-frame clones and misses some; the assay was immunoSEQ multiplex PCR. Of under 450,000 clones detected, around 89% appear once; the ten largest clones hold roughly 12%. The sample consisted of peripheral blood. The receptor source for this set is a woman between 45 and 60 years old with COVID-19, enrolled during active disease.

This chain connects TRBV5-4 to TRBJ1-1; D gene ambiguous. CDR3 length: 11 amino acids. CDR1 SGHNT and CDR2 YYREEE come from the germline V gene (reference sequence). Trimming shortened V by 2 bases and J by 6 bases, and 5 bases separated the two germline ends. As DNA, the CDR3 is TGTGCCAGCAGCTTCGGAGCTGAAGCTTTCTTT. This sequence encodes CASSFGAEAFF. Full variable domain (outside the CDR3, taken from reference TRBV5-4 and TRBJ1-1): ETGVTQSPTHLIKTRGQQVTLRCSSQSGHNTVSWYQQALGQGPQFIFQYYREEENGRGNFPPRFSGLQFPNYSSELNVNALELDDSALYLCASSFGAEAFFGQGTRLTVV.

The chain employs TRBV5-1 and TRBJ1-1; the D gene is possibly TRBD1 (5 bases). This CDR3 is built from 15 residues. Germline CDR1 and CDR2: SGHRS and YFSETQ. With 0 bases removed from V and 4 bases from J, the gap between germline ends came to 13 bases. The CDR3 protein is CASSLGPGGATEAFF. Here the CDR3 DNA reads TGCGCCAGCAGCTTGGGGCCGGGCGGGGCCACTGAAGCTTTCTTT.

This chain uses TRBV7-8 with TRBJ1-5; maybe TRBD1 (6 bases). Germline V gives CDR1 SGHVS, CDR2 FQNEAQ. CDR3 length: 17 residues. V was pared by 1 base and J by 1 base, with 14 bases between. CDR3 sequence: CASSLDLGARSNQPQHF. The CDR3 DNA follows: TGTGCCAGCAGCTTAGATTTGGGGGCGCGAAGCAATCAGCCCCAGCATTTT.

The chain has TRBV18 and TRBJ2-3, with unresolved D. Germline V lookup: CDR1 KGHSH, CDR2 LQKENI. The germline V and J ends were trimmed by 0 bases and 2 bases, with 9 bases remaining between them. This CDR3 contains 15 residues. The CDR3 DNA follows: TGTGCCAGCTCACCACCTACTACTAACACAGATACGCAGTATTTT. The encoded protein is CASSPPTTNTDTQYF.

The chain combines TRBV4-2 with TRBJ1-3; D unresolved. The germline CDR1 and CDR2 sequences are LGHNA and YNFKEQ. This CDR3 is 16 amino acids long. Deletions cut 3 bases from V and 4 bases from J, with 16 bases between. CDR3 protein: CASSHLAPVPGNTIYF. The CDR3 DNA sequence: TGTGCCAGCAGCCATTTAGCTCCAGTCCCGGGAAACACCATATATTTT.

This clone was detected only once. The V and J genes are TRBV5-1 and TRBJ1-5; D is unresolved. The CDR3 contains 15 residues. The germline V gene encodes CDR1 SGHRS and CDR2 YFSETQ. V was clipped by 0 bases and J by 4 bases, with 11 bases between them. The CDR3 DNA sequence: TGCGCCAGCAGCTTGGGTGGTAGATCGAATCAGCCCCAGCATTTT. Translating gives CASSLGGRSNQPQHF.

The chain joins TRBV3-1 (or the pseudogene TRBV3-2) to TRBJ2-1; the match to TRBD1 covers 8 bases. Unmatched junction bases numbered 4, after V lost 2 bases and J lost 7 bases. The CDR3 has 14 amino acids. Germline-derived CDR1 and CDR2 are LGHDT and YNNKEL (reference sequence). The CDR3 region is CASSQRDRLNEQFF. CDR3 DNA sequence: TGTGCCAGCAGCCAAAGGGACAGGCTGAATGAGCAGTTCTTC.

The chain has TRBV5-5 and TRBJ2-7; D is unresolved. The CDR3 loop spans 14 amino acids. Trimming removed 2 bases at V and 4 bases at J, with 13 bases between. Looked up from germline, CDR1 is SGHKS and CDR2 is YYEKEE (reference sequence). CDR3 nucleotides: TGTGCCAGCAGCTTTATCAACAACCTTTACGAGCAGTACTTC. It encodes CASSFINNLYEQYF.

This sequence joins TRBV27 and TRBJ2-7; TRBD1 agrees at 8 bases. CDR3 size: 13 residues. Trimming took 6 bases from V and 2 from J; bases not matched to a gene: 3. CDR1 and CDR2 (germline): MNHEY, SMNVEV (reference sequence). Here the CDR3 DNA reads TGTGCCAGCAGGGCGACAGGGGCCTACGAGCAGTACTTC. Amino acids: CASRATGAYEQYF.

This clone has more than one count but fewer than ten. The V and J genes are TRBV27 and TRBJ1-3, with D unresolved. Trimming cost V 8 bases and J 0 bases, with 8 bases left between them. The CDR3 spans 13 residues. Per the germline V gene, CDR1 is MNHEY and CDR2 is SMNVEV (reference sequence). The CDR3 loop is CASVDFSGNTIYF. CDR3 DNA sequence: TGTGCCAGCGTAGACTTCTCTGGAAACACCATATATTTT.

The chain uses TRBV11-2 and TRBJ2-2; D remains ambiguous. Germline V gives CDR1 SGHAT, CDR2 FQNNGV. The CDR3 is 14 amino acids. The V and J ends lost 2 bases and 1 base respectively, with 5 bases between them. The CDR3 DNA sequence: TGTGCCAGCAGCTTACAGCGGAACACCGGGGAGCTGTTTTTT. Its protein is CASSLQRNTGELFF.

The CDR3, as DNA: TGTGCCAGCAGTTTACGGGGGGTTGGCTACACCTTC. Amino acids: CASSLRGVGYTF. This chain connects TRBV28 to TRBJ1-2, with D possibly TRBD1 on 5 matching bases. The CDR3 sequence is 12 residues long. V was clipped by 2 bases and J by 7 bases, with 8 bases between them. Germline V gives CDR1 MDHEN, CDR2 SYDVKM.

The chain combines TRBV5-1 with TRBJ1-1; tentative D call: TRBD1 (6 bases). Per germline, CDR1 SGHRS and CDR2 YFSETQ. V lost 4 bases to trimming and J lost 12 bases, with 16 bases between them. The CDR3 spans 12 residues. Here the CDR3 reads CASSAQQGVTFF. CDR3 in DNA: TGCGCCAGCAGCGCCCAACAGGGAGTGACTTTCTTT. Drawing the rest from reference TRBV5-1 and TRBJ1-1, the complete variable domain is KAGVTQTPRYLIKTRGQQVTLSCSPISGHRSVSWYQQTPGQGLQFLFEYFSETQRNKGNFPGRFSGRQFSNSRSEMNVSTLELGDSALYLCASSAQQGVTFFGQGTRLTVV.